This TCR beta chain was identified during a study of T cell changes during pregnancy in multiple sclerosis. The method was immunoSEQ multiplex PCR; TCRdb's version includes in-frame clones alone and lacks a portion of them. Here the sample spans under 50,000 clones, 90% to 95% being singletons. Looked up from germline, CDR1 is GTSNPN and CDR2 is SVGIG (reference sequence). V lost 0 bases and J lost 6; bases outside the gene matches: 5. This CDR3 contains 14 residues. The clonotype comes from a female donor with multiple sclerosis, enrolled in a pregnancy study. This specimen consisted of CD4+ T cells from peripheral blood mononuclear cells, obtained in the third trimester of pregnancy. The chain carries TRBV30 and TRBJ2-3; 8 nucleotides align to TRBD1. The CDR3: CAWSVGQGADTQYF. The DNA of the CDR3 is TGTGCCTGGAGTGTAGGGCAGGGGGCGGATACGCAGTATTTT.